These 8 T cell receptor beta chains were all obtained from the same sample, sequenced in a study of cytomegalovirus exposure and HLA in healthy donors. Use of 60 Vbeta and 13 Jbeta primers characterized the PCR. The data were produced by immunoSEQ multiplex PCR, yet TCRdb's version contains in-frame clones alone and is incomplete. In the table there are roughly 99,000 clones, around 76% of which are singletons. The source material was PBMCs. Source of these receptors: a man younger than 35 in good health and CMV-seronegative.

CDR3 bases: TGTGCCAGCAGCACCGACAGGCTAGCCAAAAACATTCAGTACTTC. Translating it yields CASSTDRLAKNIQYF. The chain couples TRBV2 to TRBJ2-4; TRBD1 might be the D (6 bases). The germline V gene has CDR1 SNHLY and CDR2 FYNNEI. The CDR3 loop spans 15 amino acids. V was clipped by 6 bases and J by 0 bases, with 12 bases between them.

The rearrangement links TRBV5-1 to TRBJ2-3; D not certain. The length of the CDR3 is 13 residues. Trimming took off 0 bases at V and 5 bases at J, with 7 bases between the two ends. The germline V gene has CDR1 SGHRS and CDR2 YFSETQ. The DNA of the CDR3 is TGCGCCAGCAGCTTGGACGGAGTAGATACGCAGTATTTT. This gives the protein CASSLDGVDTQYF.

The chain couples TRBV27 to TRBJ2-5, with D maybe TRBD2 (7 bases). Trimming removed 5 bases at V and 5 bases at J, with 21 bases between. There are 16 residues in the CDR3. Looked up from germline, CDR1 is MNHEY and CDR2 is SMNVEV (reference sequence). The CDR3 DNA is TGTGCCAGCAGTCGGGGGCTAGCGGTATTAGGGGAGACCCAGTACTTC. It specifies CASSRGLAVLGETQYF.

This clone showed up just a few times. The chain uses TRBV19 and TRBJ1-6; 8 positions match TRBD1. CDR1 is LNHDA, CDR2 SQIVND, per germline (reference sequence). The ends lost 11 bases at V and 8 bases at J; junction bases unmatched: 11. The CDR3 is 14 residues long. CDR3 DNA sequence: TGTGCCGCCTCGACAGGGGAGAGCTATTCACCCCTCCACTTT. Protein product: CAASTGESYSPLHF. The full variable domain, its missing parts supplied by reference TRBV19 and TRBJ1-6, is DGGITQSPKYLFRKEGQNVTLSCEQNLNHDAMYWYRQDPGQGLRLIYYSQIVNDFQKGDIAEGYSVSREKKESFPLTVTSAQKNPTAFYLCAASTGESYSPLHFGNGTRLTVT.

J is TRBJ1-2 and V is TRBV19; maybe TRBD1 (5 bases). Per germline, CDR1 LNHDA and CDR2 SQIVND (reference sequence). This CDR3 region has 15 residues. Between the trimmed V and J ends, which lost 5 bases and 3 bases, there was a span of 16 bases. CDR3 nucleotides: TGTGCCAGTAGTCTCTCCCGGTGGGGCGACTATGGCTACACCTTC. Translating gives CASSLSRWGDYGYTF.

The V gene is TRBV28, the J gene TRBJ1-2; D is unresolved. Germline values: CDR1 MDHEN, CDR2 SYDVKM. The germline V and J ends were trimmed by 7 bases and 0 bases, with 12 bases remaining between them. This CDR3 spans 14 amino acids. The CDR3 coding sequence is TGTGCCAGCACCCTTCCGACAACTAACTATGGCTACACCTTC. This sequence encodes CASTLPTTNYGYTF.

The chain has TRBV2 and TRBJ2-1; D gene unclear. Trimming stripped 4 bases from V and 0 bases from J, with 7 bases between. From germline, CDR1 is SNHLY and CDR2 FYNNEI. CDR3 length: 14 amino acids. CDR3 amino acids: CASSVFSSYNEQFF. DNA for the CDR3: TGTGCCAGCAGTGTATTTAGCTCCTACAATGAGCAGTTCTTC.

The V call is TRBV6-5, the J call TRBJ2-7; tentatively, D is TRBD1 (5 bases). The CDR3 extends over 16 amino acids. V gave up 4 bases and J gave up 3 bases, with 19 bases separating them. CDR1 MNHEY and CDR2 SVGAGI come from the germline V gene. CDR3 region: CASSSPKTGGDYEQYF. The CDR3 DNA reads as TGTGCCAGCAGTTCCCCAAAAACAGGTGGAGACTACGAGCAGTACTTC.